Listed below are T cell receptor beta chains from one sample, sequenced in a study of blood T cell repertoires in COVID-19. Profiled with immunoSEQ multiplex PCR; TCRdb holds only in-frame clones, not every one. The repertoire holds under 80,000 clones, with about 88% as singletons. The sequenced material came from peripheral blood. These receptors were obtained from a man between 65 and 85 years old with acute or convalescent COVID-19. Both conserved end residues are part of each CDR3. A D gene is named only where the DNA matches it firmly. Where a row states a size, it is once, few, many or the class of an expanded clone; other rows omit it.

TRBJ2-3 NA NA TRBV6-2/TRBV6-3 TGTGCCAGCAGTTACATGGGACTGAACACAGATACGCAGTATTTT CASSYMGLNTDTQYF
TRBJ1-1 NA NA TRBV5-4 TGTGCCAGCAGCTTGGACAGAATCCAAGCTTTCTTT CASSLDRIQAFF
TRBJ2-1 NA NA TRBV5-1 TGCGCCAGCAGCTTGGCCTTGGGCTCCGGCAATGAGCAGTTCTTC CASSLALGSGNEQFF
TRBJ1-1 NA NA TRBV11-2 TGTGCCAGCAGCTTAGACCGAGGCACTGAAGCTTTCTTT CASSLDRGTEAFF
TRBJ1-5 NA NA TRBV30 TGTGCCTGGAGCCCTGCGGGCCAGGGCAATCAGCCCCAGCATTTT CAWSPAGQGNQPQHF
TRBJ2-5 NA NA TRBV7-9 TGTGCCAGCAGCTTAGCGGTGTCGCAGGGAGGAGAGACCCAGTACTTC CASSLAVSQGGETQYF
TRBJ2-2 NA NA TRBV25-1 TGTGCCAGCAGGGACAGAATTTACGGGGAGCTGTTTTTT CASRDRIYGELFF
TRBJ2-2 NA TRBD2 TRBV18 TGTGCCAGCCTTACTAGCGGGAGTTCCGGGGAGCTGTTTTTT CASLTSGSSGELFF
TRBJ2-2 NA TRBD2 TRBV4-1 TGCGCCAGCAGCCAAGATCGAGCGGGATGGAACACCGGGGAGCTGTTTTTT CASSQDRAGWNTGELFF
TRBJ2-3 NA TRBD2 TRBV18 TGTGCCAGCTCACGAGGACTAGCGGGAGGGCCGGAAGATACGCAGTATTTT CASSRGLAGGPEDTQYF
TRBJ2-2 NA NA TRBV18 TGTGCCAGCTCACCGAGTACGAACACCGGGGAGCTGTTTTTT CASSPSTNTGELFF
TRBJ2-7 NA NA TRBV7-3 TGTGCCAGCAGCTTACAGGGCAACTCCTACGAGCAGTACTTC CASSLQGNSYEQYF
TRBJ2-3 NA TRBD1 TRBV5-8 TGTGCCAGCAGCTGGGACAGTCCCCCAGATACGCAGTATTTT CASSWDSPPDTQYF
TRBJ1-2 NA NA TRBV19 TGTGCCAGTGGGGAGGCCGGCTACACCTTC CASGEAGYTF
TRBJ1-5 NA NA TRBV29-1 TGCAGCGTTGAAGAGGGGAGCCAGCCCCAGCATTTT CSVEEGSQPQHF
TRBJ1-3 NA NA TRBV19 TGTGCCAGTAGTATACCGGGACACTCTCCCTCTGGAAACACCATATATTTT CASSIPGHSPSGNTIYF
TRBJ2-5 NA TRBD1 TRBV3-1/TRBV3-2 TGTGCCAGCAGCCAAACCGGGACAGGGGGCGCAGTCTGGCCCCAGTACTTC CASSQTGTGGAVWPQYF
TRBJ1-1 NA NA TRBV3-1/TRBV3-2 TGTGCCAGCAGCCACCGAAAGGGAGGTTGGACTGAAGCTTTCTTT CASSHRKGGWTEAFF
TRBJ2-2 NA NA TRBV9 TGTGCCAGCAGCGCCAGGTTGGGGGAGCTGTTTTTT CASSARLGELFF
TRBJ1-2 NA NA TRBV7-2 TGTGCCAGCAGCCGTGGGGGGGGCTATGGCTACACCTTC CASSRGGGYGYTF
TRBJ2-1 NA TRBD2 TRBV6-4 TGTGCCAGCAGTGATAAGCGGGGGAGCTCCTACAATGAGCAGTTCTTC CASSDKRGSSYNEQFF
TRBJ1-2 NA NA TRBV20-1 TGCAGTGCTAGTCTCGATAACGCGGGGTTTGGCTACACCTTC CSASLDNAGFGYTF
TRBJ2-7 once TRBD1 TRBV11-3 TGTGCCAGCAGCAAATCTACGGGGACAGGGCAATACGAGCAGTACTTC CASSKSTGTGQYEQYF
TRBJ1-5 NA NA TRBV5-6 TGTGCCAGCAGCTTTCAGGGACACAATCAGCCCCAGCATTTT CASSFQGHNQPQHF
TRBJ1-2 NA NA TRBV9 TGTGCCAGCAGCGTAGGGATGCAGGGATTTGTTAGTTACACCTTC CASSVGMQGFVSYTF
TRBJ2-1 NA NA TRBV3-1/TRBV3-2 TGTGCCAGCAGCCAAGGACTCGGGTATGAGCAGTTCTTC CASSQGLGYEQFF
TRBJ1-1 medium-sized TRBD1 TRBV6-5 TGTGCCAGCAGTAAACAGGGGATGAACACTGAAGCTTTCTTT CASSKQGMNTEAFF
TRBJ1-5 NA NA TRBV2 TGTGCCAGCAGTGAGGGGCGTGAGTATCAGCCCCAGCATTTT CASSEGREYQPQHF
TRBJ1-5 NA TRBD1 TRBV19 TGTGCCAGTCTCCATCCCCAGGGGGATCAGCCCCAGCATTTT CASLHPQGDQPQHF
TRBJ2-2 NA TRBD1 TRBV9 TGTGCCAGCAGCGTAGCCGGGACAGGTTATACCGGGGAGCTGTTTTTT CASSVAGTGYTGELFF
TRBJ2-5 NA NA TRBV11-3 TGTGCCAGCAGACGGACAGACGAGGAGACCCAGTACTTC CASRRTDEETQYF
TRBJ2-3 NA NA TRBV10-2 TGCGCCAGCAGCCGGGAATTCGAGGCAGATACGCAGTATTTT CASSREFEADTQYF
TRBJ1-6 NA NA TRBV19 TGTGCCAGTAGTCTGAACCGGGAGATCTATAATTCACCCCTCCACTTT CASSLNREIYNSPLHF
TRBJ1-1 NA TRBD1 TRBV11-1 TGTGCCAGCAACTCCGGGACAGGCATGAACACTGAAGCTTTCTTT CASNSGTGMNTEAFF